Included here is one TCR beta chain sequence, with context. Combining a sample-barcoded 5' primer with a J-beta primer mix, a second PCR ran for 7 to 11 cycles. One entry per CDR3 protein, called by TCRdb with MiXCR from the 5' RACE reads. Of 700,000 to 800,000 distinct CDR3 sequences listed, around 46% are singletons. The CDR3 has 16 residues. The V end was cut by 0 bases, the J end by 1 base, with 12 bases between. The germline V gene has CDR1 MNHEY and CDR2 SMNVEV (reference sequence). This sample stems from a study of blood T cells in healthy people across ages. Healthy Caucasian individuals from Russia aged roughly 6 to 90 served as donors. The authors extracted at least 5 micrograms of total RNA per sample.

Material: blood. The chain combines TRBV27 with TRBJ1-1, with TRBD1 as a possible D gene (5 bases). The sequence was collected from a woman aged 60-75 years in good health. This CDR3 reads CASSLSGQGWNTEAFF. The CDR3 DNA reads TGTGCCAGCAGTTTATCGGGGCAGGGATGGAACACTGAAGCTTTCTTT.